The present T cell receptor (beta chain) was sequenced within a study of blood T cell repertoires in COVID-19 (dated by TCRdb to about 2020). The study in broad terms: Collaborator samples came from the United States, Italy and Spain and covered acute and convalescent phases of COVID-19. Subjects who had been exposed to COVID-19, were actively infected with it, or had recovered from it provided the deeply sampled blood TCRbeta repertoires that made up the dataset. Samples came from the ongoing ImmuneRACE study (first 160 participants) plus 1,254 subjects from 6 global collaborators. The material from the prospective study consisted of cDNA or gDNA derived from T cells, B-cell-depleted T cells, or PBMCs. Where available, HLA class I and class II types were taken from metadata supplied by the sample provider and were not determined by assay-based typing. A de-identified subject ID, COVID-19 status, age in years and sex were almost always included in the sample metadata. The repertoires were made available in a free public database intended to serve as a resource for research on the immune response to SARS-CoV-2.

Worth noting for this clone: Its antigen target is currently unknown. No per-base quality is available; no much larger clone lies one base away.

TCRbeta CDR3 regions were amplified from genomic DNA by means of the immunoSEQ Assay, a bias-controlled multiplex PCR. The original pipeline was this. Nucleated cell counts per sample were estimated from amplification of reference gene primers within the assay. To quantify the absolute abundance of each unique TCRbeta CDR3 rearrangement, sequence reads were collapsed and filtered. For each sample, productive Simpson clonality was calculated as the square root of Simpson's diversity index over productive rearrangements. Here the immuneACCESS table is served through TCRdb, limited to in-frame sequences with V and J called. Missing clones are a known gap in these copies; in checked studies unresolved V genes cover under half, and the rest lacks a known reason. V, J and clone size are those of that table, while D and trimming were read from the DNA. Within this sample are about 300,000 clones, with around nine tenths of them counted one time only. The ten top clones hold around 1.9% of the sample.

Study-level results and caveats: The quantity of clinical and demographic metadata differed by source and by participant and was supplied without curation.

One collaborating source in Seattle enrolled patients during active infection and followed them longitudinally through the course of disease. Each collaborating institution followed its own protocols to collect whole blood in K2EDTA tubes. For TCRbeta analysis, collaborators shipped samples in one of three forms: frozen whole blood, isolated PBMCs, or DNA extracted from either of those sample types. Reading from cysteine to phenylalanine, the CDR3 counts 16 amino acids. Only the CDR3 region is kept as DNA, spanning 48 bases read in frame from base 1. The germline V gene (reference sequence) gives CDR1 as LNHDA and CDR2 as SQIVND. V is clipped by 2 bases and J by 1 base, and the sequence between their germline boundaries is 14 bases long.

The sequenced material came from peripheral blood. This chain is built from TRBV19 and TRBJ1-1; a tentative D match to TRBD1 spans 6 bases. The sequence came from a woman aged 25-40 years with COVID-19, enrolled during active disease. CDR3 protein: CASSISPGHPNTEAFF. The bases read TGTGCCAGTAGTATATCACCGGGACACCCGAACACTGAAGCTTTCTTT.